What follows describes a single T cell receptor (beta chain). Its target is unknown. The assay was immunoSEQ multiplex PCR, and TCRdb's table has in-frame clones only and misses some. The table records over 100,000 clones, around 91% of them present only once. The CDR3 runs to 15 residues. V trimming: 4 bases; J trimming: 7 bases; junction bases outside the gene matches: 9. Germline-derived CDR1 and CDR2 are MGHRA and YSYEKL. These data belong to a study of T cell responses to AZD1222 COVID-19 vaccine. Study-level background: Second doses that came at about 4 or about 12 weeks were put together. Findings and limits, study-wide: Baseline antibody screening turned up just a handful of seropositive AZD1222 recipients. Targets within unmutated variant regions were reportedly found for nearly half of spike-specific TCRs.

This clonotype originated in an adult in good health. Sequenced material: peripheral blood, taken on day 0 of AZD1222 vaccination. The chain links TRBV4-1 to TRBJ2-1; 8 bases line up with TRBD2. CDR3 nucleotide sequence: TGCGCCAGCAGCCCGGAGCGGGGGCGACTGAATGAGCAGTTCTTC. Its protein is CASSPERGRLNEQFF.